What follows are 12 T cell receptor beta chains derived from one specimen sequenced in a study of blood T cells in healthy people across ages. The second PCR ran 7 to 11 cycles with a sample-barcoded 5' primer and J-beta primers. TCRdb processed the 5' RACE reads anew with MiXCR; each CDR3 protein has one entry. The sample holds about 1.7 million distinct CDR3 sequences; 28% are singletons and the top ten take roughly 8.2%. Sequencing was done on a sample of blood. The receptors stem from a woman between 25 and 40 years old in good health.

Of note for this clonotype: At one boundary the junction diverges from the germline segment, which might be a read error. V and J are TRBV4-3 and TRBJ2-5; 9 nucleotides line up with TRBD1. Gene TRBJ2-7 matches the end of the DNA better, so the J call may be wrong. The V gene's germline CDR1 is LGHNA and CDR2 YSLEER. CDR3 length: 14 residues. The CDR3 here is CTSSQGTGTNEQYF. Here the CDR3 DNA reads TGCACCAGCAGCCAGGGGACAGGGACGAACGAGCAGTACTTC.

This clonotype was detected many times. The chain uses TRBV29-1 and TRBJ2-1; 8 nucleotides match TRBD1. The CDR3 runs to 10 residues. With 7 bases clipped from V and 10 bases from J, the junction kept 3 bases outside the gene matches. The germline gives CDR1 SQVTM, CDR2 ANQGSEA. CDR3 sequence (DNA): TGCAGCGGGGGGACAGGAGAGCAGTTCTTC. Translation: CSGGTGEQFF.

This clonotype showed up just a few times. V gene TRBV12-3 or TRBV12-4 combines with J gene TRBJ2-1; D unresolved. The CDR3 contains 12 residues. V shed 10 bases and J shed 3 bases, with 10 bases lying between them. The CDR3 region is CAITVRYNEQFF. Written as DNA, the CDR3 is TGTGCCATTACAGTCCGCTACAATGAGCAGTTCTTC.

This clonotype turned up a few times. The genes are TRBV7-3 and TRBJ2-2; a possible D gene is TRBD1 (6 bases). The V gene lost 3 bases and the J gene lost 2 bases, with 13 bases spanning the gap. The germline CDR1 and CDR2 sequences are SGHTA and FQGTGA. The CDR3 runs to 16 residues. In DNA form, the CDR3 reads TGTGCCAGCAGCTTGCACCAGGGGAGCAACACCGGGGAGCTGTTTTTT. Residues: CASSLHQGSNTGELFF.

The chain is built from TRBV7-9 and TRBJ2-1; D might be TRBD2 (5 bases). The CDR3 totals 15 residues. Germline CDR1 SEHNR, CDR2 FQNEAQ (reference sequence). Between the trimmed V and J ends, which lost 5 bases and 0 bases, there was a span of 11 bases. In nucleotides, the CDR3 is TGTGCCAGCAGCCGAAATAGCGACTCCTACAATGAGCAGTTCTTC. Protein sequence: CASSRNSDSYNEQFF.

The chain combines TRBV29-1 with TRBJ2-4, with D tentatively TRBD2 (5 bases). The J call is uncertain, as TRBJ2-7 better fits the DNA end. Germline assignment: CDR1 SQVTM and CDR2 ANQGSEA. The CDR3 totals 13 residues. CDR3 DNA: TGCAGCGTTGTTGACTCGAGGGAGAACGAGCAGTACTTC. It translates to CSVVDSRENEQYF.

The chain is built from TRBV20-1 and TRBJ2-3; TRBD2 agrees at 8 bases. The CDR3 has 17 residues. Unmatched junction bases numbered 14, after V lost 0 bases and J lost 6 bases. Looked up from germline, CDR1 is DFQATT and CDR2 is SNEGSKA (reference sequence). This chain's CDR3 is CSARDRRAGGPGDTQYF. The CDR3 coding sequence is TGCAGTGCTAGAGACCGGAGGGCGGGAGGCCCCGGGGATACGCAGTATTTT.

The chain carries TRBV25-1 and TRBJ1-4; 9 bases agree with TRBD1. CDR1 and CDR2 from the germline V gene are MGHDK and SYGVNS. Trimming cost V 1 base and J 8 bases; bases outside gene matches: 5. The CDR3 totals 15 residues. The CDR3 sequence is CASSELLGQGEKLFF. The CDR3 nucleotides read TGTGCCAGCAGTGAATTGTTGGGACAGGGAGAAAAACTGTTTTTT.

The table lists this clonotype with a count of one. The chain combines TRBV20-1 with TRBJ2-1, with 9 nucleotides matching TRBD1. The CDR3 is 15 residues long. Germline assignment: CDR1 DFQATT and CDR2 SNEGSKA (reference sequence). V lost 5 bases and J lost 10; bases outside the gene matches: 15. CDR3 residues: CSALAGTGKGEEQFF. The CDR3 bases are TGCAGTGCTCTCGCCGGGACAGGGAAGGGGGAAGAGCAGTTCTTC.

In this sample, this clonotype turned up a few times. The CDR3: CAISEQMPNEQYF. The CDR3, as DNA: TGTGCCATCAGTGAGCAAATGCCAAACGAGCAGTACTTC. The chain carries TRBV10-3 and TRBJ2-4; D gene unclear. The DNA end is a closer match to TRBJ2-7, so the J assignment may be wrong. This CDR3 contains 13 residues. Germline V gene data show CDR1 as ENHRY and CDR2 as SYGVKD.

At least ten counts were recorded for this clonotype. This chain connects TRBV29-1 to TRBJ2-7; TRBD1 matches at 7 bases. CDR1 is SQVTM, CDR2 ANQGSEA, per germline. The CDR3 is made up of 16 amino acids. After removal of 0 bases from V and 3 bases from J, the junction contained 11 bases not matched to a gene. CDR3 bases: TGCAGCGTTGAAGATGCAAGGATGGGACAGAACTACGAGCAGTACTTC. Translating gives CSVEDARMGQNYEQYF.

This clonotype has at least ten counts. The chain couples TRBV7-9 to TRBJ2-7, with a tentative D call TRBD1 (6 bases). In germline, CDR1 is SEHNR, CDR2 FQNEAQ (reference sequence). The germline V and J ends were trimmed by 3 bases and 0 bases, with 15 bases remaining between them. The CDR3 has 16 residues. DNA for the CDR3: TGTGCCAGCAGCTTTCCTCAGGGGTCTAGCTCCTACGAGCAGTACTTC. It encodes CASSFPQGSSSYEQYF.